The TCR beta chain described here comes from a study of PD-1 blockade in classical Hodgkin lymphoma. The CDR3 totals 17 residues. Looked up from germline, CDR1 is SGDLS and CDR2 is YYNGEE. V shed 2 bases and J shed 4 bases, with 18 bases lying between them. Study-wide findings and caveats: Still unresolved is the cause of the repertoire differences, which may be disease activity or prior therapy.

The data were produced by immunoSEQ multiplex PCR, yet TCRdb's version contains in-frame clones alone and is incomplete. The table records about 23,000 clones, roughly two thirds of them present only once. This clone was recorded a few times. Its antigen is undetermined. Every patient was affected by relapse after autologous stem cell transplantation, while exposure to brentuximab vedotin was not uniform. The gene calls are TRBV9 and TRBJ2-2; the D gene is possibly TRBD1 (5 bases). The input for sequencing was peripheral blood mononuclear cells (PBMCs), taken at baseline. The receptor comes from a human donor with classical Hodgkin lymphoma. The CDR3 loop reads CASSVKGHDSRTGELFF. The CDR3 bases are TGTGCCAGCAGCGTTAAGGGTCACGACAGTCGCACCGGGGAGCTGTTTTTT.